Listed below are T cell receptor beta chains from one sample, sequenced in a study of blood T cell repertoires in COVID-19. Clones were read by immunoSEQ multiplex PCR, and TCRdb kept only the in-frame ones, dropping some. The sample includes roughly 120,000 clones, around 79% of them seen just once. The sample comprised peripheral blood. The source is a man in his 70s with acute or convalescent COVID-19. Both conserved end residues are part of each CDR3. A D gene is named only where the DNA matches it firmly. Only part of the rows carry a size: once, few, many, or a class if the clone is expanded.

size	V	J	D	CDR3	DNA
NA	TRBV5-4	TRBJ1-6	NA	CASSTSYRTNYNSPLHF	TGTGCCAGCAGCACCTCCTACAGGACTAACTATAATTCACCCCTCCACTTT
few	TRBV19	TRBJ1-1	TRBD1	CASSIRQGARTEAFF	TGTGCCAGTAGTATCCGACAGGGGGCGCGCACTGAAGCTTTCTTT
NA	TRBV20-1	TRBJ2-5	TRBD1	CSASSRGETQYF	TGCAGTGCTAGTAGCAGGGGGGAGACCCAGTACTTC
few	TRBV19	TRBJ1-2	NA	CASGRATGTNYGYTF	TGTGCCAGTGGAAGAGCCACAGGAACCAACTATGGCTACACCTTC
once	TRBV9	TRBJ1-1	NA	CASSASGLSRETEAFF	TGTGCCAGCAGCGCAAGCGGATTGAGTCGTGAGACTGAAGCTTTCTTT
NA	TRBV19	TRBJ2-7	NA	CASSMGRSLYEQYF	TGTGCCAGTAGTATGGGCAGAAGCCTCTACGAGCAGTACTTC
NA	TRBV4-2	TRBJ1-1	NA	CASSQLRWPEGEAFF	TGTGCCAGCAGCCAACTACGTTGGCCGGAGGGTGAAGCTTTCTTT
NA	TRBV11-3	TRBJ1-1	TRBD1	CASRDRLGDNTEAFF	TGTGCCAGCAGGGACAGGTTGGGGGATAACACTGAAGCTTTCTTT
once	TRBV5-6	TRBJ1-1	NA	CASSLIGHPLNTEAFF	TGTGCCAGCAGCTTGATCGGACACCCCTTGAACACTGAAGCTTTCTTT
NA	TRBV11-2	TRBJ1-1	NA	CASSSLTEAMNTEAFF	TGTGCCAGCAGCTCACTGACAGAGGCCATGAACACTGAAGCTTTCTTT
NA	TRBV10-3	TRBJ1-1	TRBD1	CATGTGGFVNTEAFF	TGTGCCACCGGGACAGGGGGATTTGTGAACACTGAAGCTTTCTTT
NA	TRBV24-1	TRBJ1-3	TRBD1	CATSDSGQARSGNTIYF	TGTGCCACCAGTGATAGCGGACAGGCGCGCTCTGGAAACACCATATATTTT
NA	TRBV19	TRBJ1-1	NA	CASSEPLQGSTEAFF	TGTGCCAGTAGTGAACCCCTACAGGGTTCCACTGAAGCTTTCTTT
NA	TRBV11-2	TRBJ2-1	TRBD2	CASSLALAGGPALNEQFF	TGTGCCAGCAGCTTAGCACTAGCGGGGGGCCCTGCCCTCAATGAGCAGTTCTTC
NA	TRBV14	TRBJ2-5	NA	CASSGGARETQYF	TGTGCCAGCAGCGGGGGGGCCCGGGAGACCCAGTACTTC
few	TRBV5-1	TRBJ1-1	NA	CASGKGQGTTEAFF	TGCGCCAGCGGGAAGGGGCAGGGAACCACTGAAGCTTTCTTT
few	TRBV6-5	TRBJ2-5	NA	CASSYSSREETQYF	TGTGCCAGCAGTTACTCGTCCAGGGAAGAGACCCAGTACTTC
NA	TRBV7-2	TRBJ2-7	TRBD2	CASSPSPLAGGGEQYF	TGTGCCAGCAGCCCGTCCCCACTAGCGGGGGGAGGCGAGCAGTACTTC
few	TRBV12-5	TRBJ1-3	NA	CASGRLDTIYF	TGTGCTTCGGGTAGATTGGACACCATATATTTT
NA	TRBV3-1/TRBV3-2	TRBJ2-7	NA	CASSQALLQNYEQYF	TGTGCCAGCAGCCAAGCTTTGTTGCAGAACTACGAGCAGTACTTC
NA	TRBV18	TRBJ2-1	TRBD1	CASSPLPGQINEQFF	TGTGCCAGCTCACCGTTACCGGGACAGATCAATGAGCAGTTCTTC
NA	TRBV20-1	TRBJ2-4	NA	CSASGIAVLAKNIQYF	TGCAGTGCTAGTGGGATAGCGGTACTAGCCAAAAACATTCAGTACTTC
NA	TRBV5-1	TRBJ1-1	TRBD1	CASSLQGGNTEAFF	TGCGCCAGCAGCTTACAGGGGGGGAACACTGAAGCTTTCTTT
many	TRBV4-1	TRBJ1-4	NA	CASSLGRGSGSNEKLFF	TGCGCCAGCAGCCTCGGTAGAGGCTCTGGGTCTAATGAAAAACTGTTTTTT
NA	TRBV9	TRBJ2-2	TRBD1	CASSVRTGVNTGELFF	TGTGCCAGCAGCGTCCGGACAGGGGTGAACACCGGGGAGCTGTTTTTT
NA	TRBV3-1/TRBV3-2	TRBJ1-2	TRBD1	CASSLDRLQDYGYTF	TGTGCCAGCAGCCTGGACAGGCTCCAGGACTATGGCTACACCTTC
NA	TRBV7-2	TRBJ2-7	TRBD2	CASSSPGLAGQLYF	TGTGCCAGCAGTTCTCCGGGACTAGCGGGTCAACTATACTTC
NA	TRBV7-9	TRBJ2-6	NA	CASSLGTAGANVLTF	TGTGCCAGCAGCTTAGGAACAGCCGGGGCCAACGTCCTGACTTTC
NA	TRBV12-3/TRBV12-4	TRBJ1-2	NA	CASSLGQGNGYTF	TGTGCCAGCAGTTTGGGTCAGGGAAATGGCTACACCTTC
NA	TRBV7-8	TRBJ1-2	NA	CASSLLVLGRGSLTSGGYTF	TGTGCCAGCAGCTTATTGGTTCTCGGGAGGGGGTCCCTCACCTCGGGGGGCTACACCTTC
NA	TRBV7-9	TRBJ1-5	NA	CASSLFGQPQHF	TGTGCCAGCAGCTTATTCGGTCAGCCCCAGCATTTT
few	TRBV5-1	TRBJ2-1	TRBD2	CASSESGGAHEQFF	TGCGCCAGCAGCGAAAGCGGGGGGGCGCATGAGCAGTTCTTC
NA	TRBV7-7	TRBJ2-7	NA	CASSPIGPSYEQYF	TGTGCCAGCAGCCCCATTGGGCCCTCCTACGAGCAGTACTTC
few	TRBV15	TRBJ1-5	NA	CATSRAGGNQPQHF	TGTGCCACCAGCAGAGCAGGGGGCAATCAGCCCCAGCATTTT
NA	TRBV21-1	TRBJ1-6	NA	CASSKNGQVDSPLHF	TGTGCCAGCAGCAAAAATGGACAGGTAGATTCACCCCTCCACTTT
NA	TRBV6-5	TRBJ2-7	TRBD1	CASSSRTGAYEQYF	TGTGCCAGCAGTTCCCGGACAGGGGCCTACGAGCAGTACTTC
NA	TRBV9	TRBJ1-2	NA	CASSVDIVSNYGYTF	TGTGCCAGCAGCGTAGACATCGTCTCCAACTATGGCTACACCTTC
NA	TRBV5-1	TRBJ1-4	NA	CASSSRPGTNEKLFF	TGCGCCAGCAGCTCGAGACCCGGGACTAATGAAAAACTGTTTTTT
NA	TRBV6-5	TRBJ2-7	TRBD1	CASSPGGSYEQYF	TGTGCCAGCAGTCCAGGGGGCTCCTATGAGCAGTACTTC
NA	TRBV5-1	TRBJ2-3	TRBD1	CASSWDRGPSTDTQYF	TGCGCCAGCAGCTGGGACAGGGGCCCTAGCACAGATACGCAGTATTTT
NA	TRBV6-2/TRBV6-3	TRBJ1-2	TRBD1	CASSYPGQYYGYTF	TGTGCCAGCAGTTATCCGGGACAGTATTATGGCTACACCTTC
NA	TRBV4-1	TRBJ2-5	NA	CASSQAEDFETQYF	TGCGCCAGCAGCCAAGCCGAGGATTTTGAGACCCAGTACTTC